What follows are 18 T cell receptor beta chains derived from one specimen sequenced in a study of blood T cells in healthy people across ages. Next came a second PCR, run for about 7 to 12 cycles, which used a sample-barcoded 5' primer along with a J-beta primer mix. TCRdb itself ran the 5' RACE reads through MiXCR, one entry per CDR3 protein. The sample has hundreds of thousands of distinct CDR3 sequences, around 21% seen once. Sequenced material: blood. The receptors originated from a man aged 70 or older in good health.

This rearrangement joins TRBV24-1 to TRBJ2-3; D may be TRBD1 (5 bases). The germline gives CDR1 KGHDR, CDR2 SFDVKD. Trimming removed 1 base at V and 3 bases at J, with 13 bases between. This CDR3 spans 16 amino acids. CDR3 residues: CATSDFGGAQTDTQYF. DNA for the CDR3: TGTGCCACCAGTGATTTTGGTGGGGCACAGACAGATACGCAGTATTTT.

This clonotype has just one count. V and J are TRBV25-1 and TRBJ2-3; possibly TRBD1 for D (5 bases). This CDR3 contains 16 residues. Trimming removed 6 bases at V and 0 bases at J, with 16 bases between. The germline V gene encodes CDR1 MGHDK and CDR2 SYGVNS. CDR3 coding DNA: TGTGCCAGCAGCTCCTTCATTGGGGCTAGCACAGATACGCAGTATTTT. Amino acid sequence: CASSSFIGASTDTQYF.

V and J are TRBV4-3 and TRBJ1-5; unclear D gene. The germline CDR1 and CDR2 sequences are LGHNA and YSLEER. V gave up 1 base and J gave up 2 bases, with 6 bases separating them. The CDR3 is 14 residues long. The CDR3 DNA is TGCGCCAGCAGCCAAGCAGTCGGCAATCAGCCCCAGCATTTT. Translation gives CASSQAVGNQPQHF.

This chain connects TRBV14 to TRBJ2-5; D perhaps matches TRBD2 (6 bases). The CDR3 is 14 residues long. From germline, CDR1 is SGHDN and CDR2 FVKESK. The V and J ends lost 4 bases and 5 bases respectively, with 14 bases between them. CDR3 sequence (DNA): TGTGCCAGCAGCCCCACGGGGGTTTGGGAGACCCAGTACTTC. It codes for CASSPTGVWETQYF. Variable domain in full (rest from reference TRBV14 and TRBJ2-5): EAGVTQFPSHSVIEKGQTVTLRCDPISGHDNLYWYRRVMGKEIKFLLHFVKESKQDESGMPNNRFLAERTGGTYSTLKVQPAELEDSGVYFCASSPTGVWETQYFGPGTRLLVL.

The CDR3 bases are TGTGCCAGCAGTCCTTTGTCGCGGGCGCTTTACAATGAGCAGTTCTTC. This translates into CASSPLSRALYNEQFF. The chain has TRBV12-3 or TRBV12-4 and TRBJ2-1; the D gene is possibly TRBD2 (5 bases). V gave up 5 bases and J gave up 4 bases, with 18 bases separating them. The CDR3 spans 16 residues.

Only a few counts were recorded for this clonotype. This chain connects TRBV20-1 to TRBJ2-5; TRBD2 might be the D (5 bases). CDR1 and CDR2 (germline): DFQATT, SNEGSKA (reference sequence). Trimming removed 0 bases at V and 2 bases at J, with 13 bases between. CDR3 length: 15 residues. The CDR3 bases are TGCAGTGCTAGAGATGGCGCGGGCATTCAAGAGACCCAGTACTTC. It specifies CSARDGAGIQETQYF.

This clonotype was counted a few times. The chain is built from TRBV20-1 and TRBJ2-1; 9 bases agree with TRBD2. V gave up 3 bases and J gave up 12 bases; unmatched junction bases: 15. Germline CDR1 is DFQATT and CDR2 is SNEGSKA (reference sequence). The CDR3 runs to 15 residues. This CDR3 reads CSASPPGLADVMQFF. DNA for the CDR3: TGCAGTGCTAGCCCACCGGGACTAGCAGACGTGATGCAGTTCTTC.

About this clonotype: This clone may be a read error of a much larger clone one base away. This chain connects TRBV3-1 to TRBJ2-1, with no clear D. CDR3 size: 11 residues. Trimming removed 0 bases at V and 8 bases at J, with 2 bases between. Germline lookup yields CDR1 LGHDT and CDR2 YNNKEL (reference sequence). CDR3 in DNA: TGTGCCAGCAGCCAAGACCATGAGCAGTTCTTC. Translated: CASSQDHEQFF.

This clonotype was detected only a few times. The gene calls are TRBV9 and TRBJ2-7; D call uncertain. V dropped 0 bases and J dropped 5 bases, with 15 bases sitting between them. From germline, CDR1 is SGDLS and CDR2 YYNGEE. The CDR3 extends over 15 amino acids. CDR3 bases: TGTGCCAGCAGCGTAGCATTAGGGTCTACCCACGAGCAGTACTTC. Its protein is CASSVALGSTHEQYF.

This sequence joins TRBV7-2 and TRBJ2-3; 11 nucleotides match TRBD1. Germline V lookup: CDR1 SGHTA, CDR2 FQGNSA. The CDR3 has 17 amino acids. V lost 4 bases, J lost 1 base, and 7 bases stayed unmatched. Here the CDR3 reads CASSYYPGQGGTDTQYF. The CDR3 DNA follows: TGTGCCAGCAGCTACTATCCGGGACAGGGGGGCACAGATACGCAGTATTTT.

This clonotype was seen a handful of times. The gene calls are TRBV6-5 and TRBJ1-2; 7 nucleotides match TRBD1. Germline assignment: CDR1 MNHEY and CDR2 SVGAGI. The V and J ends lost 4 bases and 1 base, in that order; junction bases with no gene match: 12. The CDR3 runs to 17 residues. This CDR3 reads CASSFTGQNHFNYGYTF. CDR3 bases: TGTGCCAGCAGTTTTACGGGACAGAACCATTTTAACTATGGCTACACCTTC.

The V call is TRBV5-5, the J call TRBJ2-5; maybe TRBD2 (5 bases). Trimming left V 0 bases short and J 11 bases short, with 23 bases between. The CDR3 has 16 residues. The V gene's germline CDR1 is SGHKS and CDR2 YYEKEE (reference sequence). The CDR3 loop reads CASSLAVRGTATGQYF. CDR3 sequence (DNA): TGTGCCAGCAGCTTGGCCGTACGGGGAACCGCTACGGGGCAGTACTTC.

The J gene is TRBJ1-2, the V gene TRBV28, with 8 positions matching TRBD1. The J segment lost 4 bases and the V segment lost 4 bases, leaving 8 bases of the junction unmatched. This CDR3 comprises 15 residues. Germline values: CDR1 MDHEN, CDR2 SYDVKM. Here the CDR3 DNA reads TGTGCCAGCAGTTCACAAACAACAGGGGGCTATGGCTACACCTTC. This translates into CASSSQTTGGYGYTF.

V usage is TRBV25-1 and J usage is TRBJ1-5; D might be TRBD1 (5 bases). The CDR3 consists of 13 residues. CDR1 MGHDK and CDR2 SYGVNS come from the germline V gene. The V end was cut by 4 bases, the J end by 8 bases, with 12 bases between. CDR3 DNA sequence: TGTGCCAGCAGTGGGGTTGGGGGTGAGCCCCAGCATTTT. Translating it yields CASSGVGGEPQHF.

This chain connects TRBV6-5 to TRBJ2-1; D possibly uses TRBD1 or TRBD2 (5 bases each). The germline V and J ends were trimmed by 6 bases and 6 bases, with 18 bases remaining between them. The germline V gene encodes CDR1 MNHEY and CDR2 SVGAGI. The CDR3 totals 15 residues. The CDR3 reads CASRETGTISNEQFF. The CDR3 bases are TGTGCCAGCAGAGAAACCGGGACCATCTCCAATGAGCAGTTCTTC.

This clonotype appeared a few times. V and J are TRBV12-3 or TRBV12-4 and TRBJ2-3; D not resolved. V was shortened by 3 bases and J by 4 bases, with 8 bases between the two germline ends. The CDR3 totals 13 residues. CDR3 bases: TGTGCCAGCAGTTTTCGGATTGCAGATACGCAGTATTTT. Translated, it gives CASSFRIADTQYF.

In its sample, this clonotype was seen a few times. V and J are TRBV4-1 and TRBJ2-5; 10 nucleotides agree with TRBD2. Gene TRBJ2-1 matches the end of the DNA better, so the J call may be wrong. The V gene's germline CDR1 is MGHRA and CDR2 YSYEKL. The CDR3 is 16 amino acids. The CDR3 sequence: CASSHDLGLATNEQFF. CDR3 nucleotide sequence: TGCGCCAGCAGCCATGATCTGGGACTAGCGACTAATGAGCAGTTCTTC.

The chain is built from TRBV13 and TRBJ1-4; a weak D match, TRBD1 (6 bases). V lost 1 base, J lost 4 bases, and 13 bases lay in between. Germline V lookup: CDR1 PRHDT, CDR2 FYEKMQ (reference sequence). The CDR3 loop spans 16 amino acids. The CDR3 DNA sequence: TGTGCCAGCAGCTTAGCCCCACAGGGAATTAATGAAAAACTGTTTTTT. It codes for CASSLAPQGINEKLFF.